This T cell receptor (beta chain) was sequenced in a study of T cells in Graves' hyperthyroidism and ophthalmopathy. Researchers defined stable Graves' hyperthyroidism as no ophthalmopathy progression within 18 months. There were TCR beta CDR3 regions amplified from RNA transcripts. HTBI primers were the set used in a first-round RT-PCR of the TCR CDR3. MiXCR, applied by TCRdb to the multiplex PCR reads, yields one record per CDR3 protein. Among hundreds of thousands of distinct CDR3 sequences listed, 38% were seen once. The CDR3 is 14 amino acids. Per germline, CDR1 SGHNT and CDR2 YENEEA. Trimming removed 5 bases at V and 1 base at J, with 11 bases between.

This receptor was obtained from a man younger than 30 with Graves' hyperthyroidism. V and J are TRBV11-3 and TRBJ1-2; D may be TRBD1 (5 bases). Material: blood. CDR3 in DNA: TGTGCCAGCAGCCCTTGGGACCTTAACTATGGCTACACCTTC. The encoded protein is CASSPWDLNYGYTF.